This T cell receptor beta chain is from a study of shared clonotypes between healthy human individuals. V shed 6 bases and J shed 7 bases, with 15 bases lying between them. CDR3 length: 14 amino acids. Germline-derived CDR1 and CDR2 are SEHNR and FQNEAQ (reference sequence). Assay used: immunoSEQ multiplex PCR; TCRdb lists only in-frame clones, some missing. The sample consists of about 1 million clones, about 74% of them appearing once. This clone was detected a few times. The sequenced sample consisted of memory CD4+ T cells sorted from blood. Subset meaning: CD45RA-negative fraction. The receptor was derived from a man between 18 and 29 years old in good health. The rearrangement joins TRBV7-9 to TRBJ2-2; D might be TRBD1 or TRBD2, each matching 6 bases. The CDR3 protein is CASRLLGGSGELFF. As DNA, the CDR3 is TGTGCCAGCAGACTATTGGGGGGCAGCGGGGAGCTGTTTTTT.